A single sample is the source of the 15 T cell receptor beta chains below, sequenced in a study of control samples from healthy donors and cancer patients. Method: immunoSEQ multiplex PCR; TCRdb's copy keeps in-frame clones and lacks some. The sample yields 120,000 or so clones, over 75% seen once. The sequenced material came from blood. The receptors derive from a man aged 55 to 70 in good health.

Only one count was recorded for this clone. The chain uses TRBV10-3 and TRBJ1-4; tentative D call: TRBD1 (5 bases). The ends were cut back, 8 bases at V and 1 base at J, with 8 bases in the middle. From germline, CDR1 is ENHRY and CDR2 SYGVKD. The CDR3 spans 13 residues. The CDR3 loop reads CAIRGETNEKLFF. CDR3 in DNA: TGTGCCATCCGGGGGGAAACTAATGAAAAACTGTTTTTT.

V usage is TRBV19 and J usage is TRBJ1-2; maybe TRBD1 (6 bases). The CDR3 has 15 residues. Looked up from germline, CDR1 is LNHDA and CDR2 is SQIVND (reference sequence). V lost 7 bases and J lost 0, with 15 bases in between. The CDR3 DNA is TGTGCCAGTAAAAAATCAGGGGTGACTAACTATGGCTACACCTTC. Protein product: CASKKSGVTNYGYTF.

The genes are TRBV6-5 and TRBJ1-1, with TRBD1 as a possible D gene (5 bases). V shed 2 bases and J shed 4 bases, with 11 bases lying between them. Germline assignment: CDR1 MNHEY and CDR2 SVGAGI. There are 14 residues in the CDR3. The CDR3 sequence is CASSYIQGGTEAFF. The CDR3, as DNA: TGTGCCAGCAGTTACATCCAGGGAGGCACTGAAGCTTTCTTT.

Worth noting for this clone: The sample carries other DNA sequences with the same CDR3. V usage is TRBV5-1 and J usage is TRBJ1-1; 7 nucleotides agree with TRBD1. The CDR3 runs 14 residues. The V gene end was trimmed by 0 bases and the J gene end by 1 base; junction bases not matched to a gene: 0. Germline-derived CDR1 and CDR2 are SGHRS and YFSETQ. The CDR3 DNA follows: TGCGCCAGCAGCTTGGACAGGGGGAACACTGAAGCTTTCTTT. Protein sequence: CASSLDRGNTEAFF. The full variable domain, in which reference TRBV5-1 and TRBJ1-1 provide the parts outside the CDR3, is KAGVTQTPRYLIKTRGQQVTLSCSPISGHRSVSWYQQTPGQGLQFLFEYFSETQRNKGNFPGRFSGRQFSNSRSEMNVSTLELGDSALYLCASSLDRGNTEAFFGQGTRLTVV.

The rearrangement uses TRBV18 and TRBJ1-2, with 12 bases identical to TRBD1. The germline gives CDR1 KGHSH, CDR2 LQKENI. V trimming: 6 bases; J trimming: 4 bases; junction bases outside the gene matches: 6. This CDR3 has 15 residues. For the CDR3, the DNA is TGTGCCAGCTCCCCTGGGACAGGGGGCATCTATGGCTACACCTTC. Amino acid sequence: CASSPGTGGIYGYTF.

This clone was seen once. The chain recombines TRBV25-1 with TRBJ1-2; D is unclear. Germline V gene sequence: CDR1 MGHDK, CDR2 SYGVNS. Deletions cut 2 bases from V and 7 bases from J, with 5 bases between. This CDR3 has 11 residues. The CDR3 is CASSEGVGYTF. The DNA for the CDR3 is TGTGCCAGCAGTGAAGGGGTTGGCTACACCTTC.

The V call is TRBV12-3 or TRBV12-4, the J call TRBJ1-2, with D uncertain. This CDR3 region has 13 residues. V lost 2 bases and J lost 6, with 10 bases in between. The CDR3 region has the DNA TGTGCCAGCAGTTTACTGGCAGAGAATGGCTACACCTTC. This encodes CASSLLAENGYTF.

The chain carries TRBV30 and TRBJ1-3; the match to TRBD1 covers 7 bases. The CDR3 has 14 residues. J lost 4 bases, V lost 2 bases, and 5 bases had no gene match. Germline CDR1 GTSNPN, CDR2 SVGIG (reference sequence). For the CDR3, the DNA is TGTGCCTGGAGTTTACAGGGGACGGGAAACACCATATATTTT. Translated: CAWSLQGTGNTIYF. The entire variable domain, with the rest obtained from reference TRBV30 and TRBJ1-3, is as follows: SQTIHQWPATLVQPVGSPLSLECTVEGTSNPNLYWYRQAAGRGLQLLFYSVGIGQISSEVPQNLSASRPQDRQFILSSKKLLLSDSGFYLCAWSLQGTGNTIYFGEGSWLTVV.

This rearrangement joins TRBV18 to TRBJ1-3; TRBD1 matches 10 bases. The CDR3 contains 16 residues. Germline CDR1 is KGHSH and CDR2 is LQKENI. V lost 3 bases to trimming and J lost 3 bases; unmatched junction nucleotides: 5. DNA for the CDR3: TGTGCCAGCTCACCCGAGACAGGGGGCGGTGGAAACACCATATATTTT. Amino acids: CASSPETGGGGNTIYF.

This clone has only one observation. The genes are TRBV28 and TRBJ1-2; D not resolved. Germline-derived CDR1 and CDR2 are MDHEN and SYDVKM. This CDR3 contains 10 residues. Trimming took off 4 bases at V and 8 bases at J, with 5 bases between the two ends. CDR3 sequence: CASSSRGYTF. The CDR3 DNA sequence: TGTGCCAGCAGTTCCAGAGGCTACACCTTC.

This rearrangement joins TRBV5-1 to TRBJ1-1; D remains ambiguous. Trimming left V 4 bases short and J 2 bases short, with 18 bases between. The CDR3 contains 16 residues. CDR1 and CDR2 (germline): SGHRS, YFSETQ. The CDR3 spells CASSVNALSSNTEAFF. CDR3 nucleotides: TGCGCCAGCAGCGTTAACGCCCTCAGTAGCAACACTGAAGCTTTCTTT. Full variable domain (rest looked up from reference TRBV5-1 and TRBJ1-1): KAGVTQTPRYLIKTRGQQVTLSCSPISGHRSVSWYQQTPGQGLQFLFEYFSETQRNKGNFPGRFSGRQFSNSRSEMNVSTLELGDSALYLCASSVNALSSNTEAFFGQGTRLTVV.

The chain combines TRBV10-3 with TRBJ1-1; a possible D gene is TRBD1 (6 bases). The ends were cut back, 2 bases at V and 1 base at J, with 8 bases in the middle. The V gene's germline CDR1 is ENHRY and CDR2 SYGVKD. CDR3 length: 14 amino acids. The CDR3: CAISEGQSNTEAFF. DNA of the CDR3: TGTGCCATCAGTGAGGGACAGTCGAACACTGAAGCTTTCTTT.

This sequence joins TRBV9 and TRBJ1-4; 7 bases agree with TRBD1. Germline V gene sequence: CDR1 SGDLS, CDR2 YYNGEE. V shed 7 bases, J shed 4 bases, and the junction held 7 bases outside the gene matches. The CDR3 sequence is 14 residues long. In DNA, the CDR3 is TGTGCCAGCCAGGGGGGCTCGGGTAATGAAAAACTGTTTTTT. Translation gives CASQGGSGNEKLFF.

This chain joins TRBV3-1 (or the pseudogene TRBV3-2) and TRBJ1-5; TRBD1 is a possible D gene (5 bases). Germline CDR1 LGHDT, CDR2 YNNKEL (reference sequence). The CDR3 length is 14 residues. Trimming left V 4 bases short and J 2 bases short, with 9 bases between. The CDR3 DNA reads TGTGCCAGCAGCCCGGCGGGGGGCAATCAGCCCCAGCATTTT. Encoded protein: CASSPAGGNQPQHF.

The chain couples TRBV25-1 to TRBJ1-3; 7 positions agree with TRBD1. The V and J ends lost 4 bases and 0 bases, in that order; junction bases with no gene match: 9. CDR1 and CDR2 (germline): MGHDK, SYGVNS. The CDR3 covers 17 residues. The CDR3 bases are TGTGCCAGCAGTGGCCCCTCCTACAGGGGCTCTGGAAACACCATATATTTT. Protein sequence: CASSGPSYRGSGNTIYF.